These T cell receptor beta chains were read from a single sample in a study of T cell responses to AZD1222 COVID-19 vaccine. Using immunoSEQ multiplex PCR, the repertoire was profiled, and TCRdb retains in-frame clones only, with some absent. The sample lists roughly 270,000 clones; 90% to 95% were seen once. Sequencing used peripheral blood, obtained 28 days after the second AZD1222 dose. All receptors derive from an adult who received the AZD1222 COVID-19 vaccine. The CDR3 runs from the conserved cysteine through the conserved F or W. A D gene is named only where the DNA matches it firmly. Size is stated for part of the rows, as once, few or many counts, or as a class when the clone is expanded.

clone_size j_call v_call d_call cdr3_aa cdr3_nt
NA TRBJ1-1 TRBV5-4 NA CASSPQGSPEAFF TGTGCCAGCAGCCCACAGGGCTCCCCTGAAGCTTTCTTT
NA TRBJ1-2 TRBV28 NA CASSLPTGQARYGYTF TGTGCCAGCAGTTTGCCTACCGGGCAGGCGCGCTATGGCTACACCTTC
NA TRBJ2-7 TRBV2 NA CASSGQVDYEQYF TGTGCCAGCAGTGGACAAGTGGACTACGAGCAGTACTTC
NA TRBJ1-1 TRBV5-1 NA CASSVTGTRTEAFF TGCGCCAGCAGCGTAACAGGTACGCGCACTGAAGCTTTCTTT
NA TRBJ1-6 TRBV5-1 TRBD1 CASSLGQGQRPLHF TGCGCCAGCAGCTTAGGACAGGGTCAGCGACCCCTCCACTTT
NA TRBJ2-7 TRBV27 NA CATQEVGRVSYEQYF TGTGCCACCCAGGAAGTGGGGCGGGTGTCCTACGAGCAGTACTTC
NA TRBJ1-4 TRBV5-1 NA CASSLGRSNEKLFF TGCGCCAGCAGCTTGGGGAGAAGTAATGAAAAACTGTTTTTT
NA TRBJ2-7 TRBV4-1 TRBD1 CASSHPPGQGFYEQYF TGCGCCAGCAGCCACCCCCCGGGACAGGGTTTCTACGAGCAGTACTTC
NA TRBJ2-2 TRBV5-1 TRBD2 CASSLGGGRTGELFF TGCGCCAGCAGCTTGGGCGGGGGGCGCACCGGGGAGCTGTTTTTT
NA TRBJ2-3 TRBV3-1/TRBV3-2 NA CASSQSYRRTDTQYF TGTGCCAGCAGCCAATCATACAGGCGGACAGATACGCAGTATTTT
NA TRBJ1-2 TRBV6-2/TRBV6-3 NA CASSSNSGGGYTF TGTGCCAGCAGCTCCAACTCGGGGGGAGGCTACACCTTC
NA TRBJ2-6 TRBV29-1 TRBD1 CSILDRWSFSGANVLTF TGCAGCATCCTGGACAGGTGGTCTTTCTCTGGGGCCAACGTCCTGACTTTC
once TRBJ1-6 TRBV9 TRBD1 CASSALGTGGSNSPLHF TGTGCCAGCAGCGCGCTCGGGACAGGGGGTTCCAATTCACCCCTCCACTTT
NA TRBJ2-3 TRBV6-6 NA CASSYRRTSTDTQYF TGTGCCAGCAGTTACCGTCGGACGAGCACGGATACGCAGTATTTT
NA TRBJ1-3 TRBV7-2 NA CASSSSHRASGNTIYF TGTGCCAGCAGCTCGTCCCACAGGGCCTCTGGAAACACCATATATTTT
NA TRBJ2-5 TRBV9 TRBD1 CASSEDRGRETQYF TGTGCCAGCAGCGAGGACAGGGGGCGAGAGACCCAGTACTTC
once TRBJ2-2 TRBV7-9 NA CASSPGRANTGELFF TGTGCCAGCAGCCCCGGAAGGGCCAACACCGGGGAGCTGTTTTTT
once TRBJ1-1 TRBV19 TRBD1 CASTSGTANTEAFF TGTGCCAGTACCTCCGGGACAGCGAACACTGAAGCTTTCTTT
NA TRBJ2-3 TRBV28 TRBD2 CASSLEPSGKGVGDTQYF TGTGCCAGCAGTTTAGAACCTAGCGGGAAGGGGGTTGGAGATACGCAGTATTTT
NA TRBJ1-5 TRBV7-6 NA CASSVYRNQPQHF TGTGCCAGCAGCGTTTACCGAAATCAGCCCCAGCATTTT
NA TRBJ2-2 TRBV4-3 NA CASSQDLGSPSSGELFF TGCGCCAGCAGCCAAGATCTAGGCAGTCCGTCTTCCGGGGAGCTGTTTTTT
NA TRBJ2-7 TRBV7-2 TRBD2 CASSLASGSYEQYF TGTGCCAGCAGCTTAGCTAGCGGGAGCTACGAGCAGTACTTC
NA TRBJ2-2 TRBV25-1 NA CASSELGLDAGELFF TGTGCCAGCAGTGAACTGGGACTGGATGCCGGGGAGCTGTTTTTT
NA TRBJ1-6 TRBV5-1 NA CASSYGQKNSPLHF TGCGCCAGCAGCTACGGTCAGAAAAATTCACCCCTCCACTTT
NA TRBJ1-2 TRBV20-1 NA CSAYDPPFYTF TGCAGTGCTTACGACCCTCCCTTCTACACCTTC
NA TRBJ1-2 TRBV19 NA CASAWFGYGYTF TGTGCCAGTGCTTGGTTCGGCTATGGCTACACCTTC
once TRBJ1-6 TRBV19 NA CASREQGGWNSPLHF TGTGCCAGTAGAGAACAGGGCGGTTGGAATTCACCCCTCCACTTT
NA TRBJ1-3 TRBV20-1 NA CSASPGRGNTIYF TGCAGTGCTAGTCCCGGTAGGGGAAACACCATATATTTT
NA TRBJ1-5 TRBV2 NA CASSGDSNQPQHF TGTGCCAGCAGTGGGGATAGCAATCAGCCCCAGCATTTT
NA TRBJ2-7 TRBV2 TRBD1 CAPGGQGSGEQYF TGTGCCCCCGGGGGACAGGGCTCTGGCGAGCAGTACTTC
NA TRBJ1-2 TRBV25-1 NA CASSDQAGYGYTF TGTGCCAGCAGTGACCAGGCAGGCTATGGCTACACCTTC
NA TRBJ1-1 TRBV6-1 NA CASSENVGMRTEAFF TGTGCCAGCAGTGAAAACGTCGGGATGAGGACTGAAGCTTTCTTT
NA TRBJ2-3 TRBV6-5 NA CASSYTGLSTDTQYF TGTGCCAGCAGTTACACGGGACTTAGCACAGATACGCAGTATTTT
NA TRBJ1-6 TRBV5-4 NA CASSLGPRTVYNSPLHF TGTGCCAGCAGCTTGGGACCACGGACAGTCTATAATTCACCCCTCCACTTT
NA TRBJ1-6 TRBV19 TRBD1 CASSTDRGLGNSPLHF TGTGCCAGTAGTACCGACAGGGGGCTAGGGAATTCACCCCTCCACTTT
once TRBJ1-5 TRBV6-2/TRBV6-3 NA CASSSRTQGPQHF TGTGCCAGCAGTTCACGGACCCAAGGGCCCCAGCATTTT
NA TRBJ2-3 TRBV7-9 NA CASRSGGLGPDTQYF TGTGCCAGCAGATCTGGCGGTTTGGGGCCAGATACGCAGTATTTT
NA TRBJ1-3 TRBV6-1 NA CASSDPGRGNTIYF TGTGCCAGCAGTGATCCTGGACGGGGAAACACCATATATTTT
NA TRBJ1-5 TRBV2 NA CASSGTGGRQPQHF TGTGCCAGCAGTGGGACCGGGGGGCGTCAGCCCCAGCATTTT
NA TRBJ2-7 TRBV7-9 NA CASSFRDEQYF TGTGCCAGCAGCTTTAGGGACGAGCAGTACTTC
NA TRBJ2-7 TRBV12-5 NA CARPGHLVASYEQYF TGTGCTAGGCCGGGACACCTTGTAGCATCCTACGAGCAGTACTTC
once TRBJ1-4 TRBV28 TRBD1 CASTIQGRATNEKLFF TGTGCCAGCACCATACAGGGGAGAGCAACTAATGAAAAACTGTTTTTT
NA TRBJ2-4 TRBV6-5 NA CASSYSGERAKNIQYF TGTGCCAGCAGTTACTCTGGGGAAAGAGCCAAAAACATTCAGTACTTC
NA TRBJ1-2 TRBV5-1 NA CASSPSGADYGYTF TGCGCCAGCAGCCCGTCCGGGGCCGACTATGGCTACACCTTC
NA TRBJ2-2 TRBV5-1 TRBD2 CASSLPTSGGAGELFF TGCGCCAGCAGCTTGCCCACTAGCGGTGGGGCCGGGGAGCTGTTTTTT
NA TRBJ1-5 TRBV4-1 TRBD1 CASSQDQGQAYQPQHF TGCGCCAGCAGCCAAGATCAAGGACAGGCCTATCAGCCCCAGCATTTT
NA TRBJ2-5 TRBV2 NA CASNRGEGHQYF TGTGCCAGCAACCGAGGGGAGGGACACCAGTACTTC
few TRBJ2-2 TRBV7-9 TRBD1 CASSFKGANTGELFF TGTGCCAGCAGCTTTAAGGGGGCAAACACCGGGGAGCTGTTTTTT
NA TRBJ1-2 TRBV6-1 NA CASSEAGGYTF TGTGCCAGCAGTGAAGCAGGGGGCTACACCTTC
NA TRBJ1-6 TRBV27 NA CASTLGGRGSSPLHF TGTGCCAGCACCTTAGGGGGTCGGGGTAGTTCACCCCTCCACTTT
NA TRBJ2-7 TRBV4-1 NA CASSQDNNGYEQYF TGCGCCAGCAGCCAAGATAATAACGGCTACGAGCAGTACTTC
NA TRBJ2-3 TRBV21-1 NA CASSPQEVACTDTQYF TGTGCCAGCAGCCCCCAGGAGGTAGCGTGCACAGATACGCAGTATTTT
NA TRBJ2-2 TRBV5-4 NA CASSLISQTRAGELFF TGTGCCAGCAGCTTGATATCTCAAACGAGGGCCGGGGAGCTGTTTTTT
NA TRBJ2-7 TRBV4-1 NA CASSLNYWDYEQYF TGCGCCAGCAGCCTCAATTACTGGGACTACGAGCAGTACTTC
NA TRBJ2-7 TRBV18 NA CASSRGAGTYEQYF TGTGCCAGCTCACGGGGGGCCGGGACCTACGAGCAGTACTTC
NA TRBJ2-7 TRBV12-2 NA CASRLRHLTSYEQYF TGTGCAAGTCGCTTACGGCATCTAACCTCCTACGAGCAGTACTTC
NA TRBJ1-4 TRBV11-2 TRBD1 CASSRPQGAMGKLFF TGTGCCAGCAGCCGACCCCAGGGGGCAATGGGAAAACTGTTTTTT
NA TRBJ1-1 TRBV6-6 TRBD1 CASSPGTGTENTEAFF TGTGCCAGCAGCCCCGGGACAGGGACGGAGAACACTGAAGCTTTCTTT